The 19 T cell receptor beta chains presented below share a single source sample, sequenced in a study of OX40 agonist ivuxolimab in advanced cancers. TCRdb's table, derived via immunoSEQ multiplex PCR, lists solely in-frame clones and lacks some. Found here are approximately 52,000 clones, about 83% of them singletons; the top ten hold 1.2%. This specimen was CD4+ or CD8+ T cells sorted from blood, taken in a trial of the OX40 agonist ivuxolimab. The receptors derive from an adult with an advanced solid tumor such as melanoma, head and neck, liver or kidney cancer.

V is TRBV5-1 and J is TRBJ2-5; D is perhaps TRBD2 (5 bases). Germline values: CDR1 SGHRS, CDR2 YFSETQ. Trimming took 4 bases from V and 5 from J, leaving 15 bases between them. The CDR3 sequence is 14 residues long. CDR3 sequence: CASSLLDGEETQYF. CDR3 nucleotide sequence: TGCGCCAGCAGCCTACTAGATGGGGAGGAGACCCAGTACTTC.

The V call is TRBV7-2, the J call TRBJ2-5, with a tentative D call TRBD1 (6 bases). Trimming pared 0 bases from V and 11 bases from J, leaving 16 bases between. Germline CDR1 and CDR2: SGHTA and FQGNSA. This CDR3 is built from 14 residues. The CDR3 spells CASSLAQGGGEQYF. The CDR3 DNA reads as TGTGCCAGCAGCTTAGCACAGGGTGGAGGAGAGCAGTACTTC.

This chain connects TRBV7-9 to TRBJ2-3; 8 bases fit TRBD2. The CDR3 contains 15 residues. Trimming cost V 4 bases and J 5 bases; bases outside gene matches: 8. Germline CDR1 SEHNR, CDR2 FQNEAQ (reference sequence). CDR3 nucleotide sequence: TGTGCCAGCAGCTCCCGTAGCGGGGTGGGAGATACGCAGTATTTT. Translated: CASSSRSGVGDTQYF.

The gene calls are TRBV5-5 and TRBJ2-2, with TRBD1 identical over 7 bases. V lost 0 bases, J lost 4 bases, and 9 bases stayed unmatched. The CDR3 totals 17 residues. Germline loops: CDR1 SGHKS, CDR2 YYEKEE (reference sequence). CDR3 sequence (DNA): TGTGCCAGCAGCTTGGCTCCGGACAGGCGTAGCACCGGGGAGCTGTTTTTT. As protein: CASSLAPDRRSTGELFF.

This clone came up once. The CDR3 region is CASSLTGNSYEQYF. The CDR3 region has the DNA TGTGCCAGCAGCTTGACAGGGAACTCCTACGAGCAGTACTTC. This rearrangement joins TRBV7-9 to TRBJ2-7; TRBD1 matches at 7 bases. Germline V gene lookup returns CDR1 SEHNR and CDR2 FQNEAQ (reference sequence). V lost 3 bases, J lost 0 bases, and 2 bases stayed unmatched. This CDR3 comprises 14 residues. Together with reference TRBV7-9 and TRBJ2-7, the CDR3 gives the full variable domain: DTGVSQNPRHKITKRGQNVTFRCDPISEHNRLYWYRQTLGQGPEFLTYFQNEAQLEKSRLLSDRFSAERPKGSFSTLEIQRTEQGDSAMYLCASSLTGNSYEQYFGPGTRLTVT.

The chain has TRBV11-2 and TRBJ2-7; a weak D match, TRBD2 (5 bases). Germline V gene lookup returns CDR1 SGHAT and CDR2 FQNNGV. Trimming took 4 bases from V and 9 from J, leaving 10 bases between them. The CDR3 contains 11 residues. CDR3 nucleotide sequence: TGTGCCAGCAGCTCGGACTCACCGCAGTACTTC. Amino acids: CASSSDSPQYF.

The V gene is TRBV9, the J gene TRBJ2-3, with 7 positions matching TRBD1. J lost 1 base, V lost 4 bases, and 9 bases had no gene match. The CDR3 totals 16 residues. Germline CDR1 SGDLS, CDR2 YYNGEE. The CDR3 nucleotides read TGTGCCAGCAGCTTCGGACAGGCCCGAGGCACAGATACGCAGTATTTT. It is translated as CASSFGQARGTDTQYF.

This clone was detected only once. The chain recombines TRBV19 with TRBJ1-5; no firm D call. This CDR3 contains 13 residues. Germline values: CDR1 LNHDA, CDR2 SQIVND (reference sequence). The V end lost 8 bases, the J end lost 2 bases, and 10 bases lay between the germline ends. The CDR3, as DNA: TGTGCCAGTTCGCACCAGGGCAATCAGCCCCAGCATTTT. Amino acids: CASSHQGNQPQHF.

The rearrangement links TRBV5-1 to TRBJ1-4; TRBD1 is a possible D gene (6 bases). In germline, CDR1 is SGHRS, CDR2 YFSETQ. Trimming took off 4 bases at V and 0 bases at J, with 13 bases between the two ends. This CDR3 contains 16 residues. The CDR3: CASSSGTYATNEKLFF. CDR3 coding DNA: TGCGCCAGCAGCAGTGGGACATACGCAACTAATGAAAAACTGTTTTTT.

This rearrangement joins TRBV7-2 to TRBJ2-5, with 10 bases identical to TRBD2. The CDR3 consists of 16 residues. Trimming took 2 bases from V and 2 from J; bases not matched to a gene: 5. Germline V CDR1 and CDR2: SGHTA, FQGNSA. CDR3 coding DNA: TGTGCCAGCAGCTTAAATAGCGGGGGGACTCAAGAGACCCAGTACTTC. It yields the protein CASSLNSGGTQETQYF. The full variable domain, completed using reference TRBV7-2 and TRBJ2-5, is GAGVSQSPSNKVTEKGKDVELRCDPISGHTALYWYRQSLGQGLEFLIYFQGNSAPDKSGLPSDRFSAERTGGSVSTLTIQRTQQEDSAVYLCASSLNSGGTQETQYFGPGTRLLVL.

The chain has TRBV10-3 and TRBJ2-2, with a tentative D call TRBD1 (6 bases). Trimming left V 6 bases short and J 1 base short, with 9 bases between. The CDR3 runs 14 residues. CDR1 and CDR2 (germline): ENHRY, SYGVKD. For the CDR3, the DNA is TGTGCCATCAGGTGGACAGTGAACACCGGGGAGCTGTTTTTT. Its protein product is CAIRWTVNTGELFF.

The V and J genes are TRBV4-1 and TRBJ2-7; D might be TRBD1 (6 bases). The V and J ends lost 0 bases and 2 bases respectively, with 11 bases between them. CDR1 is MGHRA and CDR2 is YSYEKL in the germline V gene. The CDR3 runs 15 residues. DNA for the CDR3: TGCGCCAGCAGCCAAGATGGGGGCGGTCCCTACGAGCAGTACTTC. Its protein is CASSQDGGGPYEQYF.

The chain employs TRBV9 and TRBJ1-1; D ambiguous. The germline CDR1 and CDR2 sequences are SGDLS and YYNGEE. Trimming shortened V by 0 bases and J by 8 bases, and 11 bases separated the two germline ends. This CDR3 comprises 13 residues. The DNA for the CDR3 is TGTGCCAGCAGCGTAGCTACTGGCGGGGAAGCTTTCTTT. It yields the protein CASSVATGGEAFF.

V gene TRBV9 combines with J gene TRBJ1-3; a possible D gene is TRBD1 (5 bases). CDR1 is SGDLS and CDR2 is YYNGEE in the germline V gene. V gave up 0 bases and J gave up 8 bases, with 6 bases separating them. The CDR3 has 12 residues. CDR3 amino acids: CASSVVGDTIYF. CDR3 sequence (DNA): TGTGCCAGCAGCGTAGTGGGGGACACCATATATTTT. Based on the CDR3 plus reference TRBV9 and TRBJ1-3, the full variable domain is DSGVTQTPKHLITATGQRVTLRCSPRSGDLSVYWYQQSLDQGLQFLIQYYNGEERAKGNILERFSAQQFPDLHSELNLSSLELGDSALYFCASSVVGDTIYFGEGSWLTVV.

The chain uses TRBV5-6 and TRBJ1-2; D is uncertain. Germline V CDR1 and CDR2: SGHDT, YYEEEE. V was trimmed by 5 bases and J by 7 bases, leaving 9 bases between them. CDR3 length: 11 residues. The CDR3: CASSWAGGYTF. CDR3 DNA: TGTGCCAGCAGTTGGGCTGGTGGCTACACCTTC.

The CDR3 coding sequence is TGTGCCAGCAGCTTAGGGCACCAGGGGGCCAGAACTAACAATGAGCAGTTCTTC. This sequence encodes CASSLGHQGARTNNEQFF. The chain recombines TRBV7-2 with TRBJ2-1, with 8 bases aligning to TRBD1. The CDR3 consists of 18 residues. Per germline, CDR1 SGHTA and CDR2 FQGNSA. V trimming: 1 base; J trimming: 5 bases; junction bases outside the gene matches: 13.

The chain is built from TRBV19 and TRBJ1-2; TRBD1 is a possible D gene (6 bases). Trimming took 6 bases from V and 1 from J, leaving 12 bases between them. Looked up from germline, CDR1 is LNHDA and CDR2 is SQIVND (reference sequence). The CDR3 has 14 amino acids. CDR3 loop: CASRPQDSNYGYTF. DNA for the CDR3: TGTGCCAGTAGACCTCAGGACAGTAACTATGGCTACACCTTC.

This clone occurred once. V usage is TRBV6-5 and J usage is TRBJ1-2; perhaps TRBD1 as D (6 bases). From germline, CDR1 is MNHEY and CDR2 SVGAGI. Between the trimmed V and J ends, which lost 4 bases and 8 bases, there was a span of 17 bases. This CDR3 has 14 residues. The CDR3 DNA sequence: TGTGCCAGCAGTTCCGTTGACAGGATCGTAGGCTACACCTTC. It yields the protein CASSSVDRIVGYTF.

In DNA, the CDR3 is TGTGCCAGCAGTCCCGGACAGGGGGTGACTGAAGCTTTCTTT. Its translation: CASSPGQGVTEAFF. The chain couples TRBV6-5 to TRBJ1-1; 10 nucleotides match TRBD1. This CDR3 is 14 amino acids long. CDR1 is MNHEY, CDR2 SVGAGI, per germline. The trim removed 5 bases at V and 5 bases at J, leaving 5 bases unmatched.